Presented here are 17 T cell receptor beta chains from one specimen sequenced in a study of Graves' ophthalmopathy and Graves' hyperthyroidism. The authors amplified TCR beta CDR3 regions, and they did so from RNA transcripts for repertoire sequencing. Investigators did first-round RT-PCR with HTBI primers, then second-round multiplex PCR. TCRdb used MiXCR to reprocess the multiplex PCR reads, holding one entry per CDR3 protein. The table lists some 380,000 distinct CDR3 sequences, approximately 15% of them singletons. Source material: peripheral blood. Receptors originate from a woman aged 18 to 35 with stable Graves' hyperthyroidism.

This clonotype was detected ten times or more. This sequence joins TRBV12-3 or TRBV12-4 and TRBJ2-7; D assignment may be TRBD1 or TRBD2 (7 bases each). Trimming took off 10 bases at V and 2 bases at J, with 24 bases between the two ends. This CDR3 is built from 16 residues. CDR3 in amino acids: CAIGGGPGDSPYEQYF. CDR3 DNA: TGTGCCATTGGGGGGGGCCCTGGGGACAGTCCCTACGAGCAGTACTTC.

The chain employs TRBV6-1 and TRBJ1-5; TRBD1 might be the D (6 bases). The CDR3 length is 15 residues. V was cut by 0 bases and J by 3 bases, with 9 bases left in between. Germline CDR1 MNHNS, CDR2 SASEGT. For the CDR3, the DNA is TGTGCCAGCAGTGAAGCCGGACAGATCAATCAGCCCCAGCATTTT. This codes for CASSEAGQINQPQHF.

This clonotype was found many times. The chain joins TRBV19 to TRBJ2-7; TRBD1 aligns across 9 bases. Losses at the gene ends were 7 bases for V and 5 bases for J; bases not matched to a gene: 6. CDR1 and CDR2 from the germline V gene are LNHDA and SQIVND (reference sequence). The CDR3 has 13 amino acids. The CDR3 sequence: CASMGQGIHEQYF. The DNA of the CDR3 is TGTGCCAGTATGGGACAGGGTATTCACGAGCAGTACTTC.

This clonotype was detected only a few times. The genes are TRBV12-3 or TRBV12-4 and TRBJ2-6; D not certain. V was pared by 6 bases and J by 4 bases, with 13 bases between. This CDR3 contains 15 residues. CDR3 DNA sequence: TGTGCCAGCAGCTATACCATAGCAGGGGCCAACGTCCTGACTTTC. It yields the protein CASSYTIAGANVLTF.

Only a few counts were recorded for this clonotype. As DNA, the CDR3 is TGTGCCAGCAGCTTCAGGGGCGGGTATTCTAGGATGGAGACCCAGTACTTC. Residues: CASSFRGGYSRMETQYF. V usage is TRBV11-2 and J usage is TRBJ2-5; D might be TRBD1 (6 bases). The CDR3 covers 17 residues. Trimming stripped 3 bases from V and 5 bases from J, with 22 bases between. Germline CDR1 and CDR2: SGHAT and FQNNGV.

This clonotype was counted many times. Written as DNA, the CDR3 is TGTGCCAGTACCACCCCAGGGAGGGACACTGAAGCTTTCTTT. Translating it yields CASTTPGRDTEAFF. V gene TRBV19 combines with J gene TRBJ1-1, with a possible D match to TRBD1 (5 bases). This CDR3 contains 14 residues. CDR1 LNHDA and CDR2 SQIVND come from the germline V gene (reference sequence). The ends were cut back, 7 bases at V and 3 bases at J, with 15 bases in the middle.

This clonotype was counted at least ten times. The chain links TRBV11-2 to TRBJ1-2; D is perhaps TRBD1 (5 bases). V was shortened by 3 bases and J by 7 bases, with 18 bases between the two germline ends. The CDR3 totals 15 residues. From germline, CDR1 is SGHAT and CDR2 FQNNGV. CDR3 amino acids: CASSLGWGAASGYTF. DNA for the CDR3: TGTGCCAGCAGCTTGGGCTGGGGCGCAGCAAGTGGCTACACCTTC.

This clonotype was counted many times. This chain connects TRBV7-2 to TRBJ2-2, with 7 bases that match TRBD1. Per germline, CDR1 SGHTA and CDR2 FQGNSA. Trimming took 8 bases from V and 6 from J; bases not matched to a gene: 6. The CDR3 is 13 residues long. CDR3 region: CASDPGGPGELFF. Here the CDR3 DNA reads TGTGCCAGCGACCCAGGGGGTCCCGGGGAGCTGTTTTTT.

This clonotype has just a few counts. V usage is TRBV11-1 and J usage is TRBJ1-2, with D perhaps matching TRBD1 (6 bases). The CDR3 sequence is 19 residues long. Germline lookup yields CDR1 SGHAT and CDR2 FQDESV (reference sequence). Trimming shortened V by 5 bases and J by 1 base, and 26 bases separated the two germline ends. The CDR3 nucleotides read TGTGCCAGCAGCCAGATGTTTGGGGGCCGGCGGATACTTAACTATGGCTACACCTTC. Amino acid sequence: CASSQMFGGRRILNYGYTF.

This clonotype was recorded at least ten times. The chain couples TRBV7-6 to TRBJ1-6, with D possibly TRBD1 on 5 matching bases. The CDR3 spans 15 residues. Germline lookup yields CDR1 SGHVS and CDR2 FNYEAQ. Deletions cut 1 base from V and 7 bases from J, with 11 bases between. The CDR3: CASSLEGRDNSPLHF. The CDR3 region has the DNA TGTGCCAGCAGCTTAGAGGGCAGGGACAATTCACCCCTCCACTTT.

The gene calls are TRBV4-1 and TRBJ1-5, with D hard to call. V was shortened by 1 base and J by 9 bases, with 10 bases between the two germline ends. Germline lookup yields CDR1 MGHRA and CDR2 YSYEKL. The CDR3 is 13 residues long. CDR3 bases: TGCGCCAGCAGCCAAGCCATCTCGCCGCCCCAGCATTTT. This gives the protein CASSQAISPPQHF.

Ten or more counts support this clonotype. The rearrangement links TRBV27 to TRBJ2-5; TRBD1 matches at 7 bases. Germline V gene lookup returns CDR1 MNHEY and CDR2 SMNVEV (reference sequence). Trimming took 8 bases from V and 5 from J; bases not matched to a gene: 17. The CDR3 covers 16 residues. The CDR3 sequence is CASGPPGQVKRETQYF. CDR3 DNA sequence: TGTGCCAGCGGTCCTCCCGGACAGGTCAAACGGGAGACCCAGTACTTC.

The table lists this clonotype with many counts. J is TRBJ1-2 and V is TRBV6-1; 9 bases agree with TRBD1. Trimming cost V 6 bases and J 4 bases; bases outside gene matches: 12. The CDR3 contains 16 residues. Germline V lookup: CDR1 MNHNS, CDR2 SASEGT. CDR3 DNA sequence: TGTGCCAGCAGACATAAGTCCCCGGGACAGGGCTATGGCTACACCTTC. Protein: CASRHKSPGQGYGYTF.

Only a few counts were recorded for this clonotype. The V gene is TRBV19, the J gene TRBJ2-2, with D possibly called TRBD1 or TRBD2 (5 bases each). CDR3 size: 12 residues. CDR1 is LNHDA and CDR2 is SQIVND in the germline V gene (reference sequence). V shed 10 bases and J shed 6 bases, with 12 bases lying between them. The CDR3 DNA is TGTGCCACCAGGGTGGGGGCCGGGGAGCTGTTTTTT. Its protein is CATRVGAGELFF.

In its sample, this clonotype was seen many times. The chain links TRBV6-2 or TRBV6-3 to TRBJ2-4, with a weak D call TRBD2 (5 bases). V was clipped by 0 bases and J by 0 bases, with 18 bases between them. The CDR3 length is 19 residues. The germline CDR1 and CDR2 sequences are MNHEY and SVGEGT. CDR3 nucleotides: TGTGCCAGCAGTTACTCGATTGGTGGAGGAACCTTAGCCAAAAACATTCAGTACTTC. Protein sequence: CASSYSIGGGTLAKNIQYF.

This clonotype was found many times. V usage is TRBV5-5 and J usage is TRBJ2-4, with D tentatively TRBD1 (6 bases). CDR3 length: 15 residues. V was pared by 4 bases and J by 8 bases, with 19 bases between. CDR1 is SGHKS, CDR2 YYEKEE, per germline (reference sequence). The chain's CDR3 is CASSPRPTGLDIQYF. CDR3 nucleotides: TGTGCCAGCAGCCCAAGACCTACAGGGTTGGACATTCAGTACTTC. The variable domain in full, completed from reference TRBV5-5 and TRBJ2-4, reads DAGVTQSPTHLIKTRGQQVTLRCSPISGHKSVSWYQQVLGQGPQFIFQYYEKEERGRGNFPDRFSARQFPNYSSELNVNALLLGDSALYLCASSPRPTGLDIQYFGAGTRLSVL.

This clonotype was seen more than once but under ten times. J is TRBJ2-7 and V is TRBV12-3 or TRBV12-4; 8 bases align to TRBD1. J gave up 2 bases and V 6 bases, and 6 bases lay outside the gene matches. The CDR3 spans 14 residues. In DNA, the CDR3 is TGTGCCAGCAGCATGGACAGGGCACCCTACGAGCAGTACGTC. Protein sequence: CASSMDRAPYEQYV.